This is a list of T cell receptor beta chains from one sample in a study of cytomegalovirus exposure and HLA in healthy donors. Here immunoSEQ multiplex PCR was the method, and the copy in TCRdb shows in-frame clones only, minus some. The repertoire includes some 100,000 clones, around 85% of them detected once, and around 4.5% sits in the top ten. What was sequenced was PBMCs. The receptors derive from a man between 18 and 29 years old in good health and CMV-seropositive. Each CDR3 is given with its conserved first and last residue. D genes are given only for firm matches. Some rows have no size entry. The others give once, few or many, or a class for an expanded clone.

.,TRBV5-6,.,TRBJ2-1,TGTGCCAGCAGCCTGTTGGACAGTTCCCGCTACAATGAGCAGTTCTTC,CASSLLDSSRYNEQFF
.,TRBV25-1,TRBD2,TRBJ2-2,TGTGCCAGCAGTGAGGGGGGGGAGGAGCTGTTTTTT,CASSEGGEELFF
.,TRBV6-4,TRBD1,TRBJ2-2,TGTGCCAGCAGTGCGACAGGGACCGGGGAGCTGTTTTTT,CASSATGTGELFF
.,TRBV7-9,TRBD1,TRBJ2-7,TGTGCCAGCAGCTTACGGCAGGGGGAACACTACGAGCAGTACTTC,CASSLRQGEHYEQYF
.,TRBV5-4,.,TRBJ1-2,TGTGCCAGCAGCTCCACGGGAAACTATGGCTACACCTTC,CASSSTGNYGYTF
.,TRBV27,TRBD1,TRBJ1-5,TGTGCCAGCAGCCAAGGGACAGGGGGAAGCAATCAGCCCCAGCATTTT,CASSQGTGGSNQPQHF
.,TRBV27,TRBD2,TRBJ2-3,TGTGCCAGCAGAGGACTAGCGGGGGCTAGCACAGATACGCAGTATTTT,CASRGLAGASTDTQYF
.,TRBV11-2,TRBD1,TRBJ2-5,TGTGCCAGCAGCTCCCGGACAGGGCAAGAGACCCAGTACTTC,CASSSRTGQETQYF
few,TRBV2,.,TRBJ1-5,TGTGCCAGCAGTAACCTTCAGTCCCAGCATTTT,CASSNLQSQHF
.,TRBV29-1,TRBD1,TRBJ1-1,TGCAGCGGGGGACAGGGTGGGACTGAAGCTTTCTTT,CSGGQGGTEAFF
.,TRBV15,.,TRBJ1-1,TGTGCCACCAGATCTTTGGTCGCGGGGGGACACAGGAACACTGAAGCTTTCTTT,CATRSLVAGGHRNTEAFF
.,TRBV27,.,TRBJ1-6,TGTGCCAGCAGATCGGGTCAAGAGTCTAAGTATTCACCCCTCCACTTT,CASRSGQESKYSPLHF
.,TRBV29-1,TRBD1,TRBJ2-3,TGCAGCGCCGATTCACCGACAGGGGGCGAGTTAGATACGCAGTATTTT,CSADSPTGGELDTQYF
few,TRBV7-9,.,TRBJ1-1,TGTGCCAGCAGTCGGACACATGAAGCTTTCTTT,CASSRTHEAFF
.,TRBV28,.,TRBJ1-4,TGTGCCATCGCCAGGGCCTCGGAAAAACTGTTTTTT,CAIARASEKLFF
.,TRBV7-9,TRBD1,TRBJ1-3,TGTGCCAGCAGTCTCGACAGGGGATCTGGGAACACCATATATTTT,CASSLDRGSGNTIYF
once,TRBV21-1,.,TRBJ1-1,TGTGCCAGCAGCACCGGAGCCAAGGGACAGGGGTTAAACACTGAAGCTTTCTTT,CASSTGAKGQGLNTEAFF
once,TRBV7-9,.,TRBJ2-3,TGTGCCAGCAGCGTACAGAAGAACACAGATACGCAGTATTTT,CASSVQKNTDTQYF
.,TRBV18,.,TRBJ1-1,TGTGCCAGCTCGCACAGGAACACTGAAGCTTTCTTT,CASSHRNTEAFF
few,TRBV18,.,TRBJ1-2,TGTGCCAGCTCACCTTCAGGGGATGGCTACACCTTC,CASSPSGDGYTF
.,TRBV14,.,TRBJ1-2,TGTGCCAGCAGCCAAGATCGATGGGGCAGGGGCGGAGATGGCTACACCTTC,CASSQDRWGRGGDGYTF
.,TRBV6-1,TRBD2,TRBJ2-2,TGTGCCAGCAGGGGGGAGGGGAACACCGGGGAGCTGTTTTTT,CASRGEGNTGELFF
.,TRBV5-8,TRBD2,TRBJ2-7,TGTGCCAGCAGCGCGGGAGGGGGCCTGTACTTC,CASSAGGGLYF
.,TRBV10-1,TRBD2,TRBJ2-3,TGCGCCAGCAGTGATGCGGGGGGCACAGATACGCAGTATTTT,CASSDAGGTDTQYF
few,TRBV7-9,TRBD1,TRBJ2-2,TGTGCCAGCACCCCAGGGACAGGGGACACCGGGGAGCTGTTTTTT,CASTPGTGDTGELFF
.,TRBV11-2,.,TRBJ1-1,TGTGCCAGCAGCTTAGAGAGATCAGGTGAAGCTTTCTTT,CASSLERSGEAFF
.,TRBV2,.,TRBJ2-1,TGTGCCAGCACGGGCGGGACGGTGACCTACAATGAGCAGTTCTTC,CASTGGTVTYNEQFF